The clone carrying this T cell receptor (beta chain) appeared once. Sequencing used immunoSEQ multiplex PCR; TCRdb keeps in-frame clones, though not all of them. The sample consists of some 150,000 clones, around nine tenths of them appearing once. This specimen comes from a study of T cell responses to AZD1222 COVID-19 vaccine. The clonotype comes from an adult who had recovered from COVID-19. The sample here was peripheral blood, taken after recovery from COVID-19.

CDR3 loop: CASSGIDTQYF. CDR3 nucleotide sequence: TGTGCCAGCTCAGGTATAGATACGCAGTATTTT. The V and J genes are TRBV18 and TRBJ2-3, with D unresolved. The germline gives CDR1 KGHSH, CDR2 LQKENI. There are 11 residues in the CDR3. V lost 5 bases and J 5 bases, leaving 5 bases between the germline ends.